Presented here are 16 T cell receptor beta chains from one specimen sequenced in a study of T cell changes during pregnancy in multiple sclerosis. TCRdb keeps only in-frame clones here, not all; method: immunoSEQ multiplex PCR. The sample records more than 25,000 clones, about 89% being singletons. The source material was CD8+ T cells from peripheral blood mononuclear cells, sampled in the third trimester of pregnancy. These TCRs come from a female donor with multiple sclerosis, enrolled in a pregnancy study.

The genes are TRBV2 and TRBJ2-2; 7 bases map to TRBD1. The germline CDR1 and CDR2 sequences are SNHLY and FYNNEI. The ends lost 6 bases at V and 0 bases at J; junction bases unmatched: 4. There are 15 residues in the CDR3. This CDR3 reads CASSKTGTNTGELFF. CDR3 DNA: TGTGCCAGCAGCAAGACAGGGACGAACACCGGGGAGCTGTTTTTT. Filled out from reference TRBV2 and TRBJ2-2, the complete variable domain reads EPEVTQTPSHQVTQMGQEVILRCVPISNHLYFYWYRQILGQKVEFLVSFYNNEISEKSEIFDDQFSVERPDGSNFTLKIRSTKLEDSAMYFCASSKTGTNTGELFFGEGSRLTVL.

This clone was observed a single time. The chain has TRBV7-6 and TRBJ2-3, with D possibly TRBD1 on 6 matching bases. CDR1 and CDR2 from the germline V gene are SGHVS and FNYEAQ. The CDR3 runs 17 residues. The germline V and J ends were trimmed by 4 bases and 1 base, with 18 bases remaining between them. The CDR3 loop is CASSSTVEDRRTDTQYF. As DNA, the CDR3 is TGTGCCAGCAGCTCGACCGTCGAGGACAGACGCACAGATACGCAGTATTTT.

In this sample, this clone turned up once. The V gene is TRBV27, the J gene TRBJ2-3; 7 bases are shared with TRBD2. This CDR3 is built from 16 residues. Per the germline V gene, CDR1 is MNHEY and CDR2 is SMNVEV (reference sequence). The trim removed 0 bases at V and 4 bases at J, leaving 7 bases unmatched. CDR3 amino acids: CASSLSTSWVSDTQYF. In DNA form, the CDR3 reads TGTGCCAGCAGTTTATCGACTAGCTGGGTCTCAGATACGCAGTATTTT.

This chain uses TRBV7-8 with TRBJ1-6, with D possibly being TRBD1 (6 bases). The CDR3 consists of 17 residues. V gave up 4 bases and J gave up 5 bases, with 18 bases separating them. Germline V CDR1 and CDR2: SGHVS, FQNEAQ. CDR3 DNA sequence: TGTGCCAGCAGCTCTATGGGGGGGGACATGGATAATTCACCCCTCCACTTT. It translates to CASSSMGGDMDNSPLHF.

The table lists this clone with a count of one. CDR3 sequence (DNA): TGTGCCAGCAGCCCGGCCCCGGGAGGGGGCGGTGGAAACACCATATATTTT. It yields the protein CASSPAPGGGGGNTIYF. The chain couples TRBV5-4 to TRBJ1-3, with 7 bases matching TRBD1. Germline V lookup: CDR1 SGHNT, CDR2 YYREEE (reference sequence). The CDR3 totals 17 residues. V gave up 4 bases and J gave up 3 bases; unmatched junction bases: 13. Filled out from reference TRBV5-4 and TRBJ1-3, the complete variable domain reads ETGVTQSPTHLIKTRGQQVTLRCSSQSGHNTVSWYQQALGQGPQFIFQYYREEENGRGNFPPRFSGLQFPNYSSELNVNALELDDSALYLCASSPAPGGGGGNTIYFGEGSWLTVV.

This clone was detected once. The V gene is TRBV19, the J gene TRBJ1-5, with D unresolved. CDR3 length: 15 amino acids. With 3 bases removed from V and 0 bases from J, the gap between germline ends came to 9 bases. Germline CDR1 and CDR2: LNHDA and SQIVND (reference sequence). This CDR3 is CASSMRHLSNQPQHF. CDR3 bases: TGTGCCAGTAGTATGCGCCACCTTAGCAATCAGCCCCAGCATTTT.

The CDR3 loop is CASSLNSWGVEFNEQFF. Written as DNA, the CDR3 is TGTGCCAGCAGTTTAAATTCGTGGGGGGTGGAATTCAATGAGCAGTTCTTC. The rearrangement links TRBV28 to TRBJ2-1; a weak D match, TRBD2 (6 bases). V was shortened by 2 bases and J by 6 bases, with 20 bases between the two germline ends. CDR3 length: 17 residues. CDR1 and CDR2 from the germline V gene are MDHEN and SYDVKM.

This chain uses TRBV27 with TRBJ2-3; possible D gene TRBD2, 6 bases. Trimming pared 5 bases from V and 2 bases from J, leaving 14 bases between. Germline V CDR1 and CDR2: MNHEY, SMNVEV (reference sequence). The CDR3 length is 15 residues. For the CDR3, the DNA is TGTGCCAGCAGTATTCAGGGACTCCCCACAGATACGCAGTATTTT. This gives the protein CASSIQGLPTDTQYF.

The rearrangement joins TRBV28 to TRBJ2-5; 7 nucleotides line up with TRBD1. Germline V lookup: CDR1 MDHEN, CDR2 SYDVKM. V lost 3 bases to trimming and J lost 5 bases; unmatched junction nucleotides: 24. The CDR3 length is 20 residues. Here the CDR3 reads CASSFPRKETGPRRRETQYF. CDR3 DNA: TGTGCCAGCAGTTTTCCAAGGAAAGAGACAGGGCCTCGCAGGAGGGAGACCCAGTACTTC.

The count of this clone is one. The chain combines TRBV27 with TRBJ2-1, with a possible D match to TRBD2 (5 bases). CDR1 and CDR2 from the germline V gene are MNHEY and SMNVEV (reference sequence). Trimming took 6 bases from V and 8 from J, leaving 11 bases between them. This CDR3 is built from 12 residues. The CDR3 nucleotides are TGTGCCAGCAGCCCCTCGGGGTATGAGCAGTTCTTC. Amino acids: CASSPSGYEQFF.

V gene TRBV4-2 combines with J gene TRBJ2-2, with D possibly TRBD1 on 5 matching bases. V was trimmed by 6 bases and J by 2 bases, leaving 10 bases between them. From germline, CDR1 is LGHNA and CDR2 YNFKEQ. The CDR3 runs 14 residues. CDR3 bases: TGTGCCAGCAGTACGACAGTTAACACCGGGGAGCTGTTTTTT. This translates into CASSTTVNTGELFF.

The chain employs TRBV9 and TRBJ2-3; D might be TRBD2 (5 bases). Per the germline V gene, CDR1 is SGDLS and CDR2 is YYNGEE. The length of the CDR3 is 14 residues. V gave up 0 bases and J gave up 2 bases, with 7 bases separating them. CDR3 nucleotide sequence: TGTGCCAGCAGCGTAGGACTACCCACAGATACGCAGTATTTT. Protein sequence: CASSVGLPTDTQYF.

The V and J genes are TRBV7-9 and TRBJ2-7; 8 bases map to TRBD1. V was clipped by 5 bases and J by 3 bases; unmatched bases: 12. The germline V gene has CDR1 SEHNR and CDR2 FQNEAQ (reference sequence). This CDR3 has 16 residues. The CDR3 bases are TGTGCCAGCAGCCACGATAACGGACAGGGCTTCTACGAGCAGTACTTC. Translated: CASSHDNGQGFYEQYF. The full variable domain, rest sourced from reference TRBV7-9 and TRBJ2-7, is DTGVSQNPRHKITKRGQNVTFRCDPISEHNRLYWYRQTLGQGPEFLTYFQNEAQLEKSRLLSDRFSAERPKGSFSTLEIQRTEQGDSAMYLCASSHDNGQGFYEQYFGPGTRLTVT.

The chain couples TRBV28 to TRBJ2-7; D possibly corresponds to TRBD1 (7 bases). The V end lost 6 bases, the J end lost 7 bases, and 22 bases lay between the germline ends. This CDR3 is 15 amino acids long. In germline, CDR1 is MDHEN, CDR2 SYDVKM. The CDR3 DNA sequence: TGTGCCAGCAGCTTAGCCCCAGAGGGGGCGGGAGAGCAGTACTTC. Its translation is CASSLAPEGAGEQYF.

V is TRBV6-5 and J is TRBJ2-7; the match to TRBD2 covers 10 bases. V dropped 8 bases and J dropped 1; count of bases not matched to a gene: 8. This CDR3 spans 15 amino acids. The germline CDR1 and CDR2 sequences are MNHEY and SVGAGI. The CDR3 DNA follows: TGTGCCAGCGGACAAAGACTAGCGGGTTCCTACGAGCAGTACTTC. Protein product: CASGQRLAGSYEQYF.

The rearrangement joins TRBV28 to TRBJ1-2; D gene uncertain. The CDR3 is made up of 14 amino acids. With 5 bases removed from V and 0 bases from J, the gap between germline ends came to 10 bases. The germline V gene encodes CDR1 MDHEN and CDR2 SYDVKM. Here the CDR3 reads CASSAPLANYGYTF. The CDR3 coding sequence is TGTGCCAGCAGTGCACCGTTAGCTAACTATGGCTACACCTTC.